These 27 T cell receptor beta chains were all obtained from the same sample, sequenced in a study of cytomegalovirus exposure and HLA in healthy donors. The PCR contained 60 Vbeta and 13 Jbeta primers. The repertoire was sequenced with immunoSEQ multiplex PCR; TCRdb's copy has only in-frame clones and lacks some. This sample yields about 110,000 clones, of which less than 75% are seen a single time; approximately 3.8% belongs to the top ten. Sequencing was performed on PBMCs. Receptors originate from a woman aged 40 to 49 in good health and CMV-seronegative.

This sequence joins TRBV6-5 and TRBJ2-2, with D unclear. This CDR3 spans 15 amino acids. Looked up from germline, CDR1 is MNHEY and CDR2 is SVGAGI. Trimming left V 0 bases short and J 1 base short, with 6 bases between. The CDR3 sequence is CASSYSAGNTGELFF. CDR3 coding DNA: TGTGCCAGCAGTTACTCGGCAGGGAACACCGGGGAGCTGTTTTTT.

The chain recombines TRBV19 with TRBJ1-5, with a tentative D call TRBD1 (5 bases). In germline, CDR1 is LNHDA, CDR2 SQIVND (reference sequence). The CDR3 is 15 residues long. Trimming stripped 4 bases from V and 7 bases from J, with 17 bases between. As DNA, the CDR3 is TGTGCCAGTAGTAACCGCGCGGGGGGGAGCCAGCCCCAGCATTTT. The encoded protein is CASSNRAGGSQPQHF.

As for this clone: The junction shows a germline mismatch at one end, possibly a read error. The V and J genes are TRBV7-9 and TRBJ1-5; D call uncertain. The germline gives CDR1 SEHNR, CDR2 FQNEAQ (reference sequence). The CDR3 consists of 16 residues. CDR3 coding DNA: TGTTCCAGCAGCTTAGGTTCGGGAATACGCAATCAGCCCCAGCATTTT. Its protein is CSSSLGSGIRNQPQHF.

This rearrangement joins TRBV27 to TRBJ1-4; tentatively, D is TRBD1 (5 bases). Germline loops: CDR1 MNHEY, CDR2 SMNVEV (reference sequence). The CDR3 consists of 16 residues. V lost 0 bases to trimming and J lost 8 bases, with 16 bases between them. This CDR3 is CASSLSSGPGHEKLFF. The DNA for the CDR3 is TGTGCCAGCAGTTTATCGTCCGGGCCAGGGCACGAAAAACTGTTTTTT.

The chain's CDR3 is CASSGVGGASNREQFF. The CDR3 region has the DNA TGTGCCAGCAGCGGCGTAGGGGGGGCCTCAAACCGTGAGCAGTTCTTC. The rearrangement joins TRBV6-6 to TRBJ2-1; D is perhaps TRBD2 (7 bases). The ends were cut back, 6 bases at V and 9 bases at J, with 24 bases in the middle. Germline V gene lookup returns CDR1 MNHNY and CDR2 SVGAGI (reference sequence). The CDR3 loop spans 16 amino acids.

This clone was observed a few times. The chain uses TRBV19 and TRBJ2-2; 8 nucleotides agree with TRBD1. Losses at the gene ends were 7 bases for V and 3 bases for J; bases not matched to a gene: 4. Germline CDR1 reads LNHDA; CDR2 reads SQIVND (reference sequence). The CDR3 extends over 14 amino acids. The CDR3 DNA follows: TGTGCCAGTAAGCCAGGGGGCGACACCGGGGAGCTGTTTTTT. The encoded protein is CASKPGGDTGELFF. The full variable domain, completed using reference TRBV19 and TRBJ2-2, is DGGITQSPKYLFRKEGQNVTLSCEQNLNHDAMYWYRQDPGQGLRLIYYSQIVNDFQKGDIAEGYSVSREKKESFPLTVTSAQKNPTAFYLCASKPGGDTGELFFGEGSRLTVL.

J is TRBJ1-3 and V is TRBV18; no clear D gene. Germline values: CDR1 KGHSH, CDR2 LQKENI. The CDR3 has 14 residues. Trimming stripped 3 bases from V and 1 base from J, with 7 bases between. The chain's CDR3 is CASSPLRSGNTIYF. The CDR3 region has the DNA TGTGCCAGCTCACCCCTTCGTTCTGGAAACACCATATATTTT.

The chain carries TRBV4-3 and TRBJ2-6, with D perhaps TRBD2 (6 bases). The CDR3 runs 15 residues. V lost 5 bases and J lost 0, with 8 bases in between. Germline CDR1 and CDR2: LGHNA and YSLEER. CDR3 bases: TGCGCCAGCAGCTGGGGGGACTCTGGGGCCAACGTCCTGACTTTC. Its translation is CASSWGDSGANVLTF.

V usage is TRBV19 and J usage is TRBJ2-1; 7 bases are shared with TRBD1. CDR1 and CDR2 (germline): LNHDA, SQIVND (reference sequence). The CDR3 has 15 amino acids. The ends lost 3 bases at V and 3 bases at J; junction bases unmatched: 5. The CDR3 here is CASSIQQGVYNEQFF. In nucleotides, the CDR3 is TGTGCCAGTAGTATTCAGCAGGGGGTCTACAATGAGCAGTTCTTC. Using reference TRBV19 and TRBJ2-1 for the parts outside the CDR3, the full variable domain is DGGITQSPKYLFRKEGQNVTLSCEQNLNHDAMYWYRQDPGQGLRLIYYSQIVNDFQKGDIAEGYSVSREKKESFPLTVTSAQKNPTAFYLCASSIQQGVYNEQFFGPGTRLTVL.

This clone was picked up a small number of times. The J gene is TRBJ1-6, the V gene TRBV7-9; no reliable D call. The ends were cut back, 5 bases at V and 12 bases at J, with 5 bases in the middle. In germline, CDR1 is SEHNR, CDR2 FQNEAQ (reference sequence). There are 10 residues in the CDR3. CDR3 in amino acids: CASSPRPLHF. CDR3 DNA sequence: TGTGCCAGCAGCCCCCGACCCCTCCACTTT.

The chain has TRBV30 and TRBJ1-4; possible D gene TRBD1, 5 bases. V was trimmed by 2 bases and J by 8 bases, leaving 9 bases between them. In germline, CDR1 is GTSNPN, CDR2 SVGIG (reference sequence). The CDR3 is made up of 12 amino acids. The DNA of the CDR3 is TGTGCCTGGAGTCTAAGGGGCGAAAAACTGTTTTTT. It translates to CAWSLRGEKLFF. The complete variable domain, with remaining parts taken from reference TRBV30 and TRBJ1-4, reads SQTIHQWPATLVQPVGSPLSLECTVEGTSNPNLYWYRQAAGRGLQLLFYSVGIGQISSEVPQNLSASRPQDRQFILSSKKLLLSDSGFYLCAWSLRGEKLFFGSGTQLSVL.

This chain connects TRBV7-2 to TRBJ2-1; D perhaps matches TRBD2 (6 bases). The germline V and J ends were trimmed by 1 base and 4 bases, with 11 bases remaining between them. The CDR3 covers 15 residues. Germline CDR1 reads SGHTA; CDR2 reads FQGNSA. Written as DNA, the CDR3 is TGTGCCAGCAGCTTAGGGAATAGCGGTTACAATGAGCAGTTCTTC. Its translation: CASSLGNSGYNEQFF.

This chain links TRBV11-2 with TRBJ2-1; D perhaps matches TRBD2 (6 bases). The CDR3 has 14 residues. Trimming stripped 7 bases from V and 6 bases from J, with 16 bases between. Germline CDR1 SGHAT, CDR2 FQNNGV. CDR3 residues: CASTLRLLANEQFF. DNA of the CDR3: TGTGCCAGCACCCTAAGGTTACTAGCCAATGAGCAGTTCTTC.

The chain has TRBV6-6 and TRBJ2-7, with TRBD2 identical over 9 bases. Losses at the gene ends were 3 bases for V and 2 bases for J; bases not matched to a gene: 5. The CDR3 spans 15 residues. Per germline, CDR1 MNHNY and CDR2 SVGAGI (reference sequence). In DNA form, the CDR3 reads TGTGCCAGCAGTTATCCGACTAGCGGTACCTACGAGCAGTACTTC. Its protein product is CASSYPTSGTYEQYF.

This chain joins TRBV28 and TRBJ2-3, with D hard to call. CDR1 is MDHEN, CDR2 SYDVKM, per germline. V dropped 6 bases and J dropped 6 bases, with 7 bases sitting between them. This CDR3 has 11 amino acids. CDR3 protein: CASSLLDTQYF. The CDR3 region has the DNA TGTGCCAGCAGCCTTCTCGATACGCAGTATTTT.

This clone was counted a single time. The chain carries TRBV7-9 and TRBJ1-5; no clear D. Deletions cut 6 bases from V and 4 bases from J, with 7 bases between. The CDR3 runs 12 residues. Germline CDR1 SEHNR, CDR2 FQNEAQ (reference sequence). The CDR3 DNA reads TGTGCCAGCAGTGAGGAGAATCAGCCCCAGCATTTT. Amino acid sequence: CASSEENQPQHF. Full variable domain (remainder filled in from reference TRBV7-9 and TRBJ1-5): DTGVSQNPRHKITKRGQNVTFRCDPISEHNRLYWYRQTLGQGPEFLTYFQNEAQLEKSRLLSDRFSAERPKGSFSTLEIQRTEQGDSAMYLCASSEENQPQHFGDGTRLSIL.

The chain couples TRBV4-2 to TRBJ2-1, with TRBD2 matching 9 bases. Germline trimming cut 0 bases from V and 4 bases from J; bases unmatched to any gene: 10. The CDR3 is 18 amino acids. From germline, CDR1 is LGHNA and CDR2 YNFKEQ. CDR3 region: CASSQELYRLAGYNEQFF. The CDR3 nucleotides read TGTGCCAGCAGCCAAGAATTGTATCGGCTAGCGGGGTACAATGAGCAGTTCTTC.

The chain employs TRBV6-5 and TRBJ2-7; D might be TRBD2 (6 bases). Germline V gene data show CDR1 as MNHEY and CDR2 as SVGAGI. The CDR3 is 15 residues long. The ends were cut back, 0 bases at V and 0 bases at J, with 9 bases in the middle. The CDR3 DNA reads TGTGCCAGCAGTTACTCAGCGGGCAGCTCCTACGAGCAGTACTTC. Its protein product is CASSYSAGSSYEQYF.

CDR3 nucleotides: TGTGCCAGCACCCCAGTACGTGCCGGGACAGGGGTCTACAATGAGCAGTTCTTC. Its protein is CASTPVRAGTGVYNEQFF. V and J are TRBV27 and TRBJ2-1; 10 nucleotides match TRBD1. There are 18 residues in the CDR3. V lost 7 bases, J lost 3 bases, and 15 bases stayed unmatched. Germline V gene sequence: CDR1 MNHEY, CDR2 SMNVEV (reference sequence).

The chain employs TRBV19 and TRBJ1-1; maybe TRBD1 (5 bases). Trimming left V 9 bases short and J 0 bases short, with 17 bases between. The CDR3 length is 15 residues. Germline V CDR1 and CDR2: LNHDA, SQIVND (reference sequence). Written as DNA, the CDR3 is TGTGCCAGCCGGGGGGGACCGGTTATGAACACTGAAGCTTTCTTT. Its protein is CASRGGPVMNTEAFF.

This clone was recorded at least ten times. The chain has TRBV19 and TRBJ2-7; 7 bases are shared with TRBD1. The germline CDR1 and CDR2 sequences are LNHDA and SQIVND (reference sequence). The CDR3 totals 15 residues. V was clipped by 4 bases and J by 2 bases; unmatched bases: 8. The CDR3 here is CASSSQQGLAYEQYF. CDR3 nucleotide sequence: TGTGCCAGTAGTAGTCAACAGGGGCTAGCCTACGAGCAGTACTTC.

The chain couples TRBV7-3 to TRBJ2-1; the match to TRBD2 covers 9 bases. Germline CDR1 is SGHTA and CDR2 is FQGTGA. Losses at the gene ends were 2 bases for V and 3 bases for J; bases not matched to a gene: 2. The CDR3 contains 15 residues. The CDR3 sequence is CASSLGGGGYNEQFF. As DNA, the CDR3 is TGTGCCAGCAGCTTAGGCGGGGGGGGCTACAATGAGCAGTTCTTC.

V and J are TRBV7-2 and TRBJ1-5; D is unclear. CDR1 and CDR2 from the germline V gene are SGHTA and FQGNSA. This CDR3 comprises 17 residues. The V end lost 1 base, the J end lost 3 bases, and 16 bases lay between the germline ends. This chain's CDR3 is CASSLVNVAGFNQPQHF. The CDR3 DNA reads as TGTGCCAGCAGCTTAGTGAACGTGGCGGGGTTCAATCAGCCCCAGCATTTT.

The J gene is TRBJ2-1, the V gene TRBV18, with 7 bases fitting TRBD1. Looked up from germline, CDR1 is KGHSH and CDR2 is LQKENI. The CDR3 contains 18 residues. V lost 1 base and J lost 7; bases outside the gene matches: 16. Here the CDR3 reads CASSPQGAFVEGLNEQFF. CDR3 coding DNA: TGTGCCAGCTCACCACAGGGGGCCTTCGTTGAAGGTTTGAATGAGCAGTTCTTC. The variable domain in full, completed from reference TRBV18 and TRBJ2-1, reads NAGVMQNPRHLVRRRGQEARLRCSPMKGHSHVYWYRQLPEEGLKFMVYLQKENIIDESGMPKERFSAEFPKEGPSILRIQQVVRGDSAAYFCASSPQGAFVEGLNEQFFGPGTRLTVL.

The chain has TRBV6-1 and TRBJ1-1; 11 bases match TRBD1. Germline V CDR1 and CDR2: MNHNS, SASEGT. The J segment lost 5 bases and the V segment lost 10 bases, leaving 12 bases of the junction unmatched. CDR3 length: 15 residues. CDR3 nucleotide sequence: TGTGCCACCAGATGGACAGGGGGCGAGGGAACTGAAGCTTTCTTT. It specifies CATRWTGGEGTEAFF.

This chain links TRBV29-1 with TRBJ2-7; 11 bases align to TRBD1. The CDR3 runs to 13 residues. Germline CDR1 reads SQVTM; CDR2 reads ANQGSEA. V was clipped by 4 bases and J by 3 bases; unmatched bases: 2. DNA for the CDR3: TGCAGCGTTGCGGGGACAGGGGGCTACGAGCAGTACTTC. Amino acids: CSVAGTGGYEQYF.

This chain uses TRBV2 with TRBJ1-1; TRBD1 matches 7 bases. Germline V lookup: CDR1 SNHLY, CDR2 FYNNEI. V was clipped by 6 bases and J by 0 bases; unmatched bases: 13. The CDR3 consists of 17 residues. The CDR3 coding sequence is TGTGCCAGCAGGTACCCCTCGGGACAGATAATGAACACTGAAGCTTTCTTT. This encodes CASRYPSGQIMNTEAFF.